The 15 T cell receptor beta chains in this list originate from one sample, sequenced in a study of T cell responses to AZD1222 COVID-19 vaccine. The method was immunoSEQ multiplex PCR; TCRdb's version includes in-frame clones alone and lacks a portion of them. This table holds roughly 30,000 clones, approximately 80% found once. The source was peripheral blood, collected 28 days after the second AZD1222 dose. These receptors came from an adult who received the AZD1222 COVID-19 vaccine.

This chain uses TRBV28 with TRBJ2-1, with 8 bases matching TRBD1. Germline V gene data show CDR1 as MDHEN and CDR2 as SYDVKM. After removal of 6 bases from V and 7 bases from J, the junction contained 8 bases not matched to a gene. The CDR3 loop spans 14 amino acids. The CDR3 region has the DNA TGTGCCAGCAGCTCAGGGGGCTTTAGTAATGAGCAGTTCTTC. Protein: CASSSGGFSNEQFF.

This chain connects TRBV21-1 to TRBJ1-5. TRBV21-1 is listed as a pseudogene. CDR3 size: 16 residues. For the CDR3, the DNA is TGTGCCAGCAGCTACAGTCCCAGAGGGGGCAATCAGCCCCAGCATTTT. Translated, it gives CASSYSPRGGNQPQHF.

CDR3 DNA: TGTGCCAGCAATGGGGACAGGAATTCACCCCTCCACTTT. This gives the protein CASNGDRNSPLHF. The rearrangement links TRBV2 to TRBJ1-6; 8 positions agree with TRBD1. This CDR3 spans 13 amino acids. Germline CDR1 is SNHLY and CDR2 is FYNNEI. Unmatched junction bases numbered 3, after V lost 7 bases and J lost 7 bases.

The CDR3 protein is CASSLALFQVEAFF. The CDR3 DNA reads TGTGCCAGCAGCTTAGCGCTATTTCAGGTTGAAGCTTTCTTT. V and J are TRBV7-9 and TRBJ1-1; no definite D call. The CDR3 totals 14 residues. V was pared by 0 bases and J by 7 bases, with 12 bases between. Germline V gene lookup returns CDR1 SEHNR and CDR2 FQNEAQ (reference sequence). Drawing the rest from reference TRBV7-9 and TRBJ1-1, the complete variable domain is DTGVSQNPRHKITKRGQNVTFRCDPISEHNRLYWYRQTLGQGPEFLTYFQNEAQLEKSRLLSDRFSAERPKGSFSTLEIQRTEQGDSAMYLCASSLALFQVEAFFGQGTRLTVV.

This sequence joins TRBV5-1 and TRBJ1-3, with D possibly being TRBD1 (5 bases). V was pared by 2 bases and J by 3 bases, with 9 bases between. The CDR3 has 14 amino acids. Germline assignment: CDR1 SGHRS and CDR2 YFSETQ. CDR3 bases: TGCGCCAGCAGCTTCCAGGGATATGGAAACACCATATATTTT. Amino acid sequence: CASSFQGYGNTIYF.

This clone showed up just once. This sequence joins TRBV2 and TRBJ1-5; tentatively, D is TRBD1 (6 bases). The ends were cut back, 3 bases at V and 6 bases at J, with 12 bases in the middle. This CDR3 has 14 residues. From germline, CDR1 is SNHLY and CDR2 FYNNEI. The CDR3 DNA is TGTGCCAGCAGTGAGGGGGCGGGGGTTCAGCCCCAGCATTTT. As protein: CASSEGAGVQPQHF.

This chain uses TRBV27 with TRBJ1-2; TRBD1 aligns across 7 bases. Trimming removed 0 bases from V and 10 bases from J; junction bases left unmatched: 5. Germline V gene sequence: CDR1 MNHEY, CDR2 SMNVEV (reference sequence). The CDR3 consists of 13 residues. CDR3 DNA sequence: TGTGCCAGCAGTTTATCCAGGACAGGTTACTACACCTTC. Translating it yields CASSLSRTGYYTF.

The chain uses TRBV7-9 and TRBJ1-2; no reliable D call. This CDR3 has 15 residues. The germline CDR1 and CDR2 sequences are SEHNR and FQNEAQ (reference sequence). V gave up 1 base and J gave up 8 bases, with 17 bases separating them. CDR3 loop: CASSLDRRGLVGYTF. In DNA form, the CDR3 reads TGTGCCAGCAGCTTAGATCGAAGAGGGCTGGTCGGCTACACCTTC.

CDR3 residues: CASSLNSGSNEQFF. CDR3 DNA: TGTGCCAGCAGTTTGAATAGCGGGAGTAATGAGCAGTTCTTC. The genes are TRBV6-2 or TRBV6-3 and TRBJ2-1, with 9 bases fitting TRBD2. The trim removed 4 bases at V and 7 bases at J, leaving 5 bases unmatched. Germline lookup yields CDR1 MNHEY and CDR2 SVGEGT. This CDR3 has 14 amino acids.

This chain joins TRBV7-2 and TRBJ2-2; D call uncertain. The V end lost 6 bases, the J end lost 1 base, and 15 bases lay between the germline ends. The CDR3 extends over 16 amino acids. Germline V CDR1 and CDR2: SGHTA, FQGNSA. CDR3 region: CASRSTGSRNTGELFF. In nucleotides, the CDR3 is TGTGCCAGCAGATCTACTGGCTCTAGGAACACCGGGGAGCTGTTTTTT.

V usage is TRBV10-3 and J usage is TRBJ2-2; the match to TRBD2 covers 7 bases. With 7 bases clipped from V and 4 bases from J, the junction kept 6 bases outside the gene matches. Germline-derived CDR1 and CDR2 are ENHRY and SYGVKD. The CDR3 loop spans 14 amino acids. CDR3 bases: TGTGCCATCACGGGGGGTCGAAGCACCGGGGAGCTGTTTTTT. Translation gives CAITGGRSTGELFF.

The rearrangement links TRBV29-1 to TRBJ2-5; D gene unclear. This CDR3 region has 13 residues. Germline CDR1 SQVTM, CDR2 ANQGSEA. Trimming left V 1 base short and J 4 bases short, with 10 bases between. The CDR3 DNA follows: TGCAGCGTTGAAGGTGGGATAAGAGAGACCCAGTACTTC. Translating it yields CSVEGGIRETQYF. The full variable domain, its missing parts supplied by reference TRBV29-1 and TRBJ2-5, is SAVISQKPSRDICQRGTSLTIQCQVDSQVTMMFWYRQQPGQSLTLIATANQGSEATYESGFVIDKFPISRPNLTFSTLTVSNMSPEDSSIYLCSVEGGIRETQYFGPGTRLLVL.

J is TRBJ1-3 and V is TRBV11-2, with D maybe TRBD1 (5 bases). The V end lost 7 bases, the J end lost 8 bases, and 15 bases lay between the germline ends. The CDR3 is made up of 13 amino acids. Germline CDR1 SGHAT, CDR2 FQNNGV. This CDR3 is CASTPGGGDTIYF. The DNA for the CDR3 is TGTGCCAGCACCCCCGGTGGGGGAGACACCATATATTTT.

The J gene is TRBJ2-1, the V gene TRBV6-5, with TRBD2 as a possible D gene (5 bases). Looked up from germline, CDR1 is MNHEY and CDR2 is SVGAGI. The CDR3 runs 15 residues. The germline V and J ends were trimmed by 5 bases and 2 bases, with 13 bases remaining between them. CDR3 amino acids: CASSPRGVAYNEQFF. The CDR3 coding sequence is TGTGCCAGCAGTCCTCGGGGAGTGGCCTACAATGAGCAGTTCTTC.

The genes are TRBV6-5 and TRBJ1-1; the D gene is possibly TRBD1 (6 bases). Germline CDR1 is MNHEY and CDR2 is SVGAGI. Trimming cost V 6 bases and J 12 bases, with 20 bases left between them. The CDR3 runs 13 residues. CDR3 bases: TGTGCCAGCAGAACGGACACAGGGTCGCAAACTTTCTTT. The encoded protein is CASRTDTGSQTFF.